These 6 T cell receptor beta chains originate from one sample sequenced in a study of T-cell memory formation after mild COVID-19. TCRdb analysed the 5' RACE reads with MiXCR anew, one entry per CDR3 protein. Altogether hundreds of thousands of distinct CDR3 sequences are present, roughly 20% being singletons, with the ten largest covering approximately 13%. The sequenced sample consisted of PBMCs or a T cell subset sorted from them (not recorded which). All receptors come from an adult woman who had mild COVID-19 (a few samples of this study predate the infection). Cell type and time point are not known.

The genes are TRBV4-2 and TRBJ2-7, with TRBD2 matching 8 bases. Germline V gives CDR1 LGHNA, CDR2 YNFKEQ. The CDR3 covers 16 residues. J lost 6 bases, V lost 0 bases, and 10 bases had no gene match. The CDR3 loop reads CASSQEQRGPVREQYF. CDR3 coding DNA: TGTGCCAGCAGCCAAGAACAGCGGGGGCCTGTGCGCGAGCAGTACTTC.

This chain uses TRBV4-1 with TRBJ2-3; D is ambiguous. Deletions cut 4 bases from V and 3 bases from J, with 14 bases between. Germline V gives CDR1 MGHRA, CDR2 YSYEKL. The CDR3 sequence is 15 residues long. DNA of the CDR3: TGCGCCAGCAGCCCGCAGCAGGCTCAAACAGATACGCAGTATTTT. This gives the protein CASSPQQAQTDTQYF.

Here the CDR3 DNA reads TGTGCCACCAGTGATTTCCTTGGGAGGTCGAACAATGAGCAGTTCTTC. It encodes CATSDFLGRSNNEQFF. The chain is built from TRBV24-1 and TRBJ2-1; perhaps TRBD2 as D (6 bases). This CDR3 is built from 16 residues. Germline V gene data show CDR1 as KGHDR and CDR2 as SFDVKD. The ends were cut back, 1 base at V and 5 bases at J, with 14 bases in the middle.

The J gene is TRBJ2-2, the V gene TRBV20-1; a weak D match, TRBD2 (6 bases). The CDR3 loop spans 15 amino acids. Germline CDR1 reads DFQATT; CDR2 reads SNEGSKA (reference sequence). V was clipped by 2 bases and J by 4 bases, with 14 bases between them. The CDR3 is CSARPSGGFTGELFF. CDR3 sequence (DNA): TGCAGTGCTAGACCAAGCGGAGGGTTCACCGGGGAGCTGTTTTTT.

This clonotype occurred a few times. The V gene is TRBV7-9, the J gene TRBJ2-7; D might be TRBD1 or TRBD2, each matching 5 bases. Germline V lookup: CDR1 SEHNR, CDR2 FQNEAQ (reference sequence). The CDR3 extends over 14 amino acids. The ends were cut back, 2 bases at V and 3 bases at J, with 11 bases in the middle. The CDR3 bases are TGTGCCAGCAGCTTAAAGGGACCCAACTACGAGCAGTACTTC. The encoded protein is CASSLKGPNYEQYF.

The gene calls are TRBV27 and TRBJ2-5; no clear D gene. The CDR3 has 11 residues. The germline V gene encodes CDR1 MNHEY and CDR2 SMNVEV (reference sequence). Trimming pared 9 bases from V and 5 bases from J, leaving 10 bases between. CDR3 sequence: CASDVGETQYF. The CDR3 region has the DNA TGTGCCAGTGACGTCGGGGAGACCCAGTACTTC.